The rows below give T cell receptor beta chains drawn from one sample of a study of OX40 agonist ivuxolimab in advanced cancers. The data were produced by immunoSEQ multiplex PCR, yet TCRdb's version contains in-frame clones alone and is incomplete. The data show around 150,000 clones, 90% to 95% seen once. Sequenced here: CD4+ or CD8+ T cells sorted from blood, sampled in a trial of the OX40 agonist ivuxolimab. The receptors come from an adult with an advanced solid tumor such as melanoma, head and neck, liver or kidney cancer. Both conserved end residues are part of each CDR3. Fields, in order: clone size, V gene, J gene, D gene, CDR3 protein, CDR3 DNA. The D gene is left open where the match is weak. The size of a clone is reported for some rows only, either as once, few or many, or as a class for expanded clones.

clone size: NA; V gene: TRBV19; J gene: TRBJ2-5; D gene: NA; CDR3 protein: CASSPTPRETQYF; CDR3 DNA: TGTGCCAGTAGTCCTACCCCACGAGAGACCCAGTACTTC
clone size: NA; V gene: TRBV14; J gene: TRBJ2-7; D gene: NA; CDR3 protein: CASSQRQGHYEQYF; CDR3 DNA: TGTGCCAGCAGCCAGAGGCAGGGGCACTACGAGCAGTACTTC
clone size: NA; V gene: TRBV7-9; J gene: TRBJ1-1; D gene: NA; CDR3 protein: CASSLGAGAGEAFF; CDR3 DNA: TGTGCCAGCAGCTTGGGGGCTGGGGCAGGAGAAGCTTTCTTT
clone size: NA; V gene: TRBV4-1; J gene: TRBJ1-1; D gene: NA; CDR3 protein: CASSQGRSRQQSLNTEAFF; CDR3 DNA: TGCGCCAGCAGCCAAGGAAGATCGCGACAGCAAAGCCTAAACACTGAAGCTTTCTTT
clone size: once; V gene: TRBV9; J gene: TRBJ2-1; D gene: NA; CDR3 protein: CASTVTSQDRNNEQFF; CDR3 DNA: TGTGCCAGCACCGTAACATCCCAGGACAGAAACAATGAGCAGTTCTTC
clone size: NA; V gene: TRBV7-2; J gene: TRBJ1-1; D gene: NA; CDR3 protein: CASSLGGGVYTEAFF; CDR3 DNA: TGTGCCAGCAGCTTAGGAGGTGGGGTGTACACTGAAGCTTTCTTT
clone size: NA; V gene: TRBV7-2; J gene: TRBJ2-7; D gene: NA; CDR3 protein: CASTGDKYEQYF; CDR3 DNA: TGTGCCAGCACCGGGGACAAGTACGAGCAGTACTTC
clone size: NA; V gene: TRBV9; J gene: TRBJ1-6; D gene: NA; CDR3 protein: CASGQERHNSPLHF; CDR3 DNA: TGTGCCAGCGGTCAGGAAAGACATAATTCACCCCTCCACTTT
clone size: NA; V gene: TRBV18; J gene: TRBJ1-3; D gene: NA; CDR3 protein: CASSPSGNTIYF; CDR3 DNA: TGTGCCAGCTCCCCATCCGGAAACACCATATATTTT
clone size: NA; V gene: TRBV28; J gene: TRBJ2-5; D gene: NA; CDR3 protein: CASSSGGIRETQYF; CDR3 DNA: TGTGCCAGCAGCTCGGGTGGGATTAGGGAGACCCAGTACTTC
clone size: NA; V gene: TRBV2; J gene: TRBJ2-1; D gene: NA; CDR3 protein: CASRADWSYNEQFF; CDR3 DNA: TGTGCCAGCAGAGCAGACTGGTCCTACAATGAGCAGTTCTTC
clone size: NA; V gene: TRBV5-1; J gene: TRBJ1-4; D gene: NA; CDR3 protein: CASSIQGNGNEKLFF; CDR3 DNA: TGCGCCAGCAGCATACAGGGCAACGGGAATGAAAAACTGTTTTTT
clone size: NA; V gene: TRBV7-2; J gene: TRBJ1-2; D gene: NA; CDR3 protein: CASSLSGGGYTF; CDR3 DNA: TGTGCCAGCAGCTTATCGGGGGGTGGCTACACCTTC
clone size: NA; V gene: TRBV4-3; J gene: TRBJ1-1; D gene: TRBD1; CDR3 protein: CASSHRTGMNTEAFF; CDR3 DNA: TGCGCCAGCAGCCACCGGACAGGGATGAACACTGAAGCTTTCTTT
clone size: NA; V gene: TRBV11-2; J gene: TRBJ1-2; D gene: NA; CDR3 protein: CASSLDLRSYTF; CDR3 DNA: TGTGCCAGCAGCTTAGACCTGAGGAGCTACACCTTC
clone size: NA; V gene: TRBV12-5; J gene: TRBJ2-6; D gene: TRBD1; CDR3 protein: CASGPRTGGSGANVLTF; CDR3 DNA: TGTGCTAGTGGTCCCAGGACAGGGGGCTCTGGGGCCAACGTCCTGACTTTC
clone size: NA; V gene: TRBV7-2; J gene: TRBJ2-5; D gene: TRBD2; CDR3 protein: CASSPYPSGDQETQYF; CDR3 DNA: TGTGCCAGCAGCCCCTACCCCAGCGGGGACCAAGAGACCCAGTACTTC
clone size: NA; V gene: TRBV7-6; J gene: TRBJ2-1; D gene: NA; CDR3 protein: CASSPLPQGVENEQFF; CDR3 DNA: TGTGCCAGCAGCCCCCTACCCCAGGGCGTGGAGAATGAGCAGTTCTTC
clone size: once; V gene: TRBV7-6; J gene: TRBJ1-2; D gene: TRBD1; CDR3 protein: CASSLERQGAGGYTF; CDR3 DNA: TGTGCCAGCAGCTTAGAGCGACAGGGGGCTGGGGGCTACACCTTC
clone size: NA; V gene: TRBV28; J gene: TRBJ2-7; D gene: TRBD2; CDR3 protein: CASSPQTSGRAYEQYF; CDR3 DNA: TGTGCCAGCAGTCCCCAGACTAGCGGGAGGGCCTACGAGCAGTACTTC